Detailed here is one T cell receptor (beta chain). The target of this receptor is not known. Per-base quality was not reported, and no clone a single base away is much larger than it. This specimen's time point label, interpreted: persistent/refractory GD, antithyroid drugs over 5 years with positive TRAb. For both TCR sequencing and RNA sequencing, RNA was extracted from PBMCs using TRIzol. The diagnosis of Graves' disease was made according to American Thyroid Association guidelines. Patients for the study were recruited at an endocrinology department in Xi'an, China. From each patient, around 9 milliliters of peripheral blood was collected into an EDTA anticoagulant tube. PBMCs were isolated by Ficoll Paque Plus density gradient separation without further T cell sorting. An Agilent 2100 Bioanalyzer and agarose gel were used to check RNA quality, and a NanoDrop 2000 was used to measure RNA concentration.

The library relied on multiplex PCR. Data came from an Illumina HiSeq 4000. CDR3 regions were amplified by Arm-PCR with iRepertoire HTBI primers to construct TCR beta libraries. Before sequencing, the PCR products went through gel purification. The study's processing was this. Across samples, approximately 68 TRBV and 13 to 15 TRBJ segments were identified and used for gene usage analysis of CDR3 amino acid clonotypes. COPE and FqMerger were used to merge the filtered high-quality paired reads into contigs. BLAST was used to align contigs to IMGT TRBV, TRBD and TRBJ reference genes, with CDR3 defined following IMGT. Highly expanded clones were defined as clonotypes with a frequency above 0.1%. Shannon entropy was used to measure repertoire diversity, and the Gini coefficient was used to measure V-J evenness. Clonotypes shared by more than one individual were considered public. TCRdb reran the public reads through fastp at Q25 and MiXCR, keeping productive beta chains. Rows with one shared CDR3 protein collapse into an entry with the most common genes and DNA. The V and J calls come from TCRdb's annotation, not from the publication. The sample table records 400,000 to 600,000 distinct CDR3 sequences; about 22% of these occur just once. More than 6% of the sample is taken by the ten largest.

This record comes from a study of regulatory T cells in long-lasting Graves disease (TCRdb year 2021). About the full investigation: Persistent Graves' disease meant more than 5 years of antithyroid drug treatment with TSH receptor autoantibodies that stayed positive. This study used TCR sequencing and RNA sequencing of peripheral blood to compare persistent Graves' disease patients against newly diagnosed Graves' disease patients. The study took place in China and was registered as a clinical trial. TCR sequencing covered about 13 persistent and approximately 20 newly diagnosed Graves' disease patients, 33 samples in total. Persistent Graves' disease patients in the clinical cohort had taken antithyroid drugs for approximately 10 years on average.

The CDR3 starts with the cysteine, ends with the phenylalanine, and has 15 residues. CDR3 DNA is the only sequence kept; it has 45 bases, read in frame from the first base. V lost 2 bases and J lost 5 bases; the stretch between them is 14 bases long. The germline V gene specifies SGHRS as CDR1 and YFSETQ as CDR2. Findings and caveats that apply to the study as a whole: Preferential use of TRBV28, TRBJ1-2 and TRBJ2-5 was observed in persistent disease, whereas TRBV20-1 and TRBJ2-1 were favored in newly diagnosed disease. The authors acknowledged the small sample size as a limitation that may reduce accuracy. Sequencing and analysis were restricted to the TCR beta chain. Only peripheral blood was studied, because thyroid tissue, the primary lesion, was inaccessible. A larger number of public clonotypes was shared among persistent patients (over 2,500) than among newly diagnosed patients (approximately 1,000). Compared with newly diagnosed patients, patients with persistent Graves' disease had lower TCR Shannon entropy and fewer highly expanded clones, which suggests clonal expansion.

Sequencing used peripheral blood mononuclear cells (PBMCs), obtained when the disease was refractory, from a patient treated with antithyroid drugs. The rearranged chain carries TRBV5-1 and TRBJ2-1, with the D segment identity uncertain. This receptor was taken from a female donor with Graves disease. The CDR3 reads as follows: CASSLGSLGNNEQFF. In nucleotides, the sequence is TGCGCCAGCAGCTTAGGCTCCCTGGGCAACAATGAGCAGTTCTTC.